Listed below are T cell receptor beta chains from one sample, sequenced in a study of T cell changes during pregnancy in multiple sclerosis. Method: immunoSEQ multiplex PCR; TCRdb's copy keeps in-frame clones and lacks some. Found here are about 92,000 clones, 80% to 95% of them singletons; the top ten hold roughly 4%. The sample was peripheral blood, taken in the first trimester of pregnancy. These receptors were collected from a female donor with multiple sclerosis, enrolled in a pregnancy study. The CDR3 runs from the conserved cysteine through the conserved F or W. The D gene is left open where the match is weak. Part of the rows lack a size; the others show once, few, many or a class for expanded clones.

-,-,TRBJ2-5,TRBV5-4,TGTGCCAGCAGCTTGTACCAGGGGCGAGAGACCCAGTACTTC,CASSLYQGRETQYF
-,-,TRBJ1-1,TRBV7-8,TGTGCCAGCAGCTTTTGGACAGTCGGCGGCACTGAAGCTTTCTTT,CASSFWTVGGTEAFF
-,TRBD1,TRBJ1-5,TRBV5-6,TGTGCCAGCAGCTTCGGACAGGGAAATCAGCCCCAGCATTTT,CASSFGQGNQPQHF
-,-,TRBJ2-7,TRBV10-2,TGCGCCAGCAGTCCCCTCTACGAGCAGTACTTC,CASSPLYEQYF
-,TRBD1,TRBJ2-2,TRBV5-1,TGCGCCAGCAGCCCGGACAGGTCCCTCACCGGGGAGCTGTTTTTT,CASSPDRSLTGELFF
-,-,TRBJ1-1,TRBV5-4,TGTGCCAGCAGCTTGTCCGGGGGGCCTATCCCGAACACTGAAGCTTTCTTT,CASSLSGGPIPNTEAFF
-,-,TRBJ2-5,TRBV19,TGTGCCAGTCAACGGGACACCCAAGAGACCCAGTACTTC,CASQRDTQETQYF
-,TRBD1,TRBJ2-3,TRBV14,TGTGCCAGCAGCCAAGGGGACAGGGTTGGAGATACGCAGTATTTT,CASSQGDRVGDTQYF
-,TRBD1,TRBJ1-2,TRBV5-8,TGTGCCAGCAGCCGTTTGTTATCGGTGAGGACAGGGACTAACTATGGCTACACCTTC,CASSRLLSVRTGTNYGYTF
-,TRBD2,TRBJ2-7,TRBV7-9,TGTGCCAGCAGCGAAGGACTAGCGGACAATTACGAGCAGTACTTC,CASSEGLADNYEQYF
-,-,TRBJ2-1,TRBV19,TGTGCCAGTAGTACCTCGGGCAGGGTGGTCTACAATGAGCAGTTCTTC,CASSTSGRVVYNEQFF
-,-,TRBJ1-1,TRBV19,TGTGCCAGTAGTATTCCTGAGGCCGGCACTGAAGCTTTCTTT,CASSIPEAGTEAFF
-,TRBD1,TRBJ1-2,TRBV2,TGTGCCAGTCATGAAACAGGGGTCGGCAACTATGGCTACACCTTC,CASHETGVGNYGYTF
-,-,TRBJ1-5,TRBV27,TGTGCCAGCAGTTTGGGGGGTGGGCCGAATCAGCCCCAGCATTTT,CASSLGGGPNQPQHF
-,-,TRBJ1-6,TRBV7-9,TGTGCCAGCAGCTTCGGGGGGAATACCTATAATTCACCCCTCCACTTT,CASSFGGNTYNSPLHF
-,TRBD2,TRBJ2-1,TRBV18,TGTGCCAGCTCAGCCATCCTGACTAGCCCGGGGGTGCCCTACAATGAGCAGTTCTTC,CASSAILTSPGVPYNEQFF
-,TRBD2,TRBJ2-5,TRBV5-1,TGCGCCAGCAGCTTGTCAGCGGGGGGGGCAACCTGGTACTTC,CASSLSAGGATWYF
once,-,TRBJ1-2,TRBV7-2,TGTGCCAGCAGCTCCCCAGGGGCCTTATTGGATGGCTACACCTTC,CASSSPGALLDGYTF
-,-,TRBJ1-4,TRBV7-9,TGTGCCAGCAGCTTACGTGAAAAACTGTTTTTT,CASSLREKLFF
-,-,TRBJ1-1,TRBV6-5,TGTGCCAGCAGTTACTCCGGGGGTGTGCCTGAAGCTTTCTTT,CASSYSGGVPEAFF
-,TRBD1,TRBJ1-1,TRBV2,TGTGCCAACAGGGGAGCCACTGAAGCTTTCTTT,CANRGATEAFF
-,TRBD2,TRBJ2-7,TRBV4-1,TGCGCCAGCAGCCCCGGGACTAGCCCGTCCTACGAGCAGTACTTC,CASSPGTSPSYEQYF
-,TRBD1,TRBJ1-1,TRBV5-1,TGCGCCAGCAGGCCATTTACAGGGGACACTGAAGCTTTCTTT,CASRPFTGDTEAFF
-,TRBD1,TRBJ1-5,TRBV5-4,TGTGCCAGCAGCCCAGGGACAGATCAGCCCCAGCATTTT,CASSPGTDQPQHF
-,TRBD1,TRBJ1-5,TRBV19,TGTGCCAGTAGTATTTGGACAGGGGGCAACAATCAGCCCCAGCATTTT,CASSIWTGGNNQPQHF
-,TRBD1,TRBJ2-3,TRBV11-3,TGTGCCAGCAGCCATGGACAGGGGAGTACAGATACGCAGTATTTT,CASSHGQGSTDTQYF
-,-,TRBJ2-7,TRBV7-9,TGTGCCAGCAGCTTAGGGCCATTAGAGCAGTACTTC,CASSLGPLEQYF
few,-,TRBJ1-6,TRBV4-2,TGTGCCAGCAGCCAAGATTTCGCAGACTATAATTCACCCCTCCACTTT,CASSQDFADYNSPLHF
-,TRBD2,TRBJ2-7,TRBV7-9,TGTGCCAGCCGGTCTGGGGGGGACTCCTACGAGCAGTACTTC,CASRSGGDSYEQYF
-,-,TRBJ2-5,TRBV5-1,TGCGCCAGCAGCCTGGCAGGGTACGGGACCCAGTACTTC,CASSLAGYGTQYF
once,TRBD1,TRBJ2-6,TRBV7-9,TGTGCCAGCAGCTCAACAGGGGACGGGTTTGGGGCCAACGTCCTGACTTTC,CASSSTGDGFGANVLTF
-,-,TRBJ1-4,TRBV19,TGTGCCAGTAGTCCAGGGCAGTTAGAAAAACTGTTTTTT,CASSPGQLEKLFF
-,-,TRBJ2-1,TRBV5-4,TGTGCCAGCAGCAAAAAGACTGTGAGCTCCTACAATGAGCAGTTCTTC,CASSKKTVSSYNEQFF
-,-,TRBJ1-3,TRBV29-1,TGCAGCGTTGGAAGCAGGGTTTCTGGAAACACCATATATTTT,CSVGSRVSGNTIYF
-,TRBD1,TRBJ1-1,TRBV18,TGTGCCAGCTCACGGACAGGGGAGCCTGAAGCTTTCTTT,CASSRTGEPEAFF
-,-,TRBJ1-2,TRBV30,TGTGCCTGGAGTCTTCGGTACAGGGTGGACTATGGCTACACCTTC,CAWSLRYRVDYGYTF
-,-,TRBJ1-1,TRBV2,TGTGCCAGCAGTGTAAAGGGAGCAGCTTTCTTT,CASSVKGAAFF
-,TRBD2,TRBJ2-3,TRBV6-4,TGTGCCAGCAGTCCCGGGGGGTCTAGCACAGATACGCAGTATTTT,CASSPGGSSTDTQYF
-,TRBD2,TRBJ2-1,TRBV10-3,TGTGCCATCAGTGAGTCCCCGGCTAGCGGGGGTGGGTACAATGAGCAGTTCTTC,CAISESPASGGGYNEQFF
-,-,TRBJ1-1,TRBV6-5,TGTGCCAGCAGTCCCCGTGGGGGGGCGACTGAAGCTTTCTTT,CASSPRGGATEAFF
-,-,TRBJ2-1,TRBV4-2,TGTGCCAGCAGCCAAGAATGGGACATCGACAATGAGCAGTTCTTC,CASSQEWDIDNEQFF
-,-,TRBJ2-7,TRBV11-2,TGTGCCAGCAGCTTATCTCGGCTAGCCGCCCGGGGCGAGCAGTACTTC,CASSLSRLAARGEQYF
-,-,TRBJ1-1,TRBV5-1,TGCGCCAGCAGCTTTAGAGACACTGAAGCTTTCTTT,CASSFRDTEAFF
-,TRBD1,TRBJ1-2,TRBV6-5,TGTGCCAGCAGTAGAAACAGACAGGGCGCCTACACCTTC,CASSRNRQGAYTF
-,TRBD2,TRBJ2-3,TRBV2,TGTGCCGCCCGGGGGGGACTAGATGTAGATACGCAGTATTTT,CAARGGLDVDTQYF
-,TRBD1,TRBJ1-2,TRBV15,TGTGCCACCAGCAGAGGCCCGGGGACAGGCCATGGCTACACCTTC,CATSRGPGTGHGYTF